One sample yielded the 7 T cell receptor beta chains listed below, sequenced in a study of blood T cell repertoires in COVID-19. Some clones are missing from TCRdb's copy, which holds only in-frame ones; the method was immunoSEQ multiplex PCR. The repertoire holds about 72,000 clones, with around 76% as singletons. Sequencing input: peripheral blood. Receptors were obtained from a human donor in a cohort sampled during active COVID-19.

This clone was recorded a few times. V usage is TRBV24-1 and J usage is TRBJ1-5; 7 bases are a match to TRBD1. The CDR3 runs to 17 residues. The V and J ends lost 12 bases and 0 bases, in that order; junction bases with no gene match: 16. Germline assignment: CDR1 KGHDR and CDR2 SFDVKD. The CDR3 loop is CAYHPGQRIYSNQPQHF. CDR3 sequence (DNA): TGTGCCTACCATCCGGGACAGCGGATTTATAGCAATCAGCCCCAGCATTTT.

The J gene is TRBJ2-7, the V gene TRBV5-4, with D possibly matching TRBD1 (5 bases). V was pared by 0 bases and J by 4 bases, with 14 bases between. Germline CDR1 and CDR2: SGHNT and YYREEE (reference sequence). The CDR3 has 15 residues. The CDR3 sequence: CASSLEDLGLYEQYF. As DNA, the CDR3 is TGTGCCAGCAGCTTGGAAGACCTGGGGCTTTACGAGCAGTACTTC.

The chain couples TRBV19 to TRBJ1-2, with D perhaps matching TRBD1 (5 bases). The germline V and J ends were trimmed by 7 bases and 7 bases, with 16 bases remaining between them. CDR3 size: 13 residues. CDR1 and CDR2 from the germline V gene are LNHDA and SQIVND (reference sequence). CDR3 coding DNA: TGTGCCAGTACCACTACCAGGGTGGGTGGCTACACCTTC. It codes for CASTTTRVGGYTF.

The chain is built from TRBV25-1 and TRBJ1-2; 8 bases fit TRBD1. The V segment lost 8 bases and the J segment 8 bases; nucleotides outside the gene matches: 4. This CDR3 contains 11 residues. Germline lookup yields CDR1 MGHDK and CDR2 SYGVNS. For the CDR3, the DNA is TGTGCCAGCGGACAGGGAAGGGGCTACACCTTC. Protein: CASGQGRGYTF.

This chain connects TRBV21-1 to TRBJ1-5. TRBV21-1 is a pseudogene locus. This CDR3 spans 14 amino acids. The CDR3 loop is CASSAGNSNQPQHF. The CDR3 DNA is TGTGCCAGCAGCGCCGGGAATAGCAATCAGCCCCAGCATTTT.

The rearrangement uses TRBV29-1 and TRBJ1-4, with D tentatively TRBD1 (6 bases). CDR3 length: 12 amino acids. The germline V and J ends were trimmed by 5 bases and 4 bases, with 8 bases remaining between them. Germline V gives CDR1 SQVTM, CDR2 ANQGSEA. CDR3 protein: CSVRQDNEKLFF. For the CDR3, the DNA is TGCAGCGTTAGACAGGATAATGAAAAACTGTTTTTT.

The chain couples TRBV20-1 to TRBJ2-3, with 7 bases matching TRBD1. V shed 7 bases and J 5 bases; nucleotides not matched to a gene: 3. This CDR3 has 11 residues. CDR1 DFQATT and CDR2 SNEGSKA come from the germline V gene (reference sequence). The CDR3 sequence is CSGTGQDTQYF. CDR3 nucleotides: TGCAGTGGGACAGGCCAAGATACGCAGTATTTT.